A selection of T cell receptor beta chains follows, all from one sample in a study of blood T cell repertoires in COVID-19. This table comes from immunoSEQ multiplex PCR, and its TCRdb copy is limited to in-frame clones, with some not included. The sample consists of tens of thousands of clones, 75% to 90% of them appearing once. Sequencing was done on a sample of peripheral blood. Receptors originate from a man older than 75 with acute or convalescent COVID-19. The CDR3 runs from the conserved cysteine through the conserved F or W. A D gene is named only where the DNA matches it firmly. The size field is filled for only some rows; it gives once, few, many or a size class.

v_call: TRBV6-5; j_call: TRBJ1-3; clone_size: NA; d_call: TRBD1; cdr3_nt: TGTGCCAGCAGTTACGATGTAGGGGGCCTGGGAAACACCATATATTTT; cdr3_aa: CASSYDVGGLGNTIYF
v_call: TRBV5-1; j_call: TRBJ2-3; clone_size: NA; d_call: NA; cdr3_nt: TGCGCCAGCAGCTTGGCTGGCACAGATACGCAGTATTTT; cdr3_aa: CASSLAGTDTQYF
v_call: TRBV5-1; j_call: TRBJ2-7; clone_size: NA; d_call: NA; cdr3_nt: TGCGCCAGCAGCGGGGGCCTCGGCTACGAGCAGTACTTC; cdr3_aa: CASSGGLGYEQYF
v_call: TRBV14; j_call: TRBJ2-1; clone_size: few; d_call: TRBD2; cdr3_nt: TGTGCCAGCAGCCAAGAAACGGGGGGGATTGGTTTTTTCAATGAGCAGTTCTTC; cdr3_aa: CASSQETGGIGFFNEQFF
v_call: TRBV6-1; j_call: TRBJ1-5; clone_size: NA; d_call: TRBD1; cdr3_nt: TGTGCCAGCAGTGAAAGGGGACAGGGAAAACAGCCCCAGCATTTT; cdr3_aa: CASSERGQGKQPQHF
v_call: TRBV7-3; j_call: TRBJ2-2; clone_size: few; d_call: TRBD1; cdr3_nt: TGTGCCAGCAGTCGCCCCGGGACAGGACTCACCGGGGAGCTGTTTTTT; cdr3_aa: CASSRPGTGLTGELFF
v_call: TRBV4-2; j_call: TRBJ1-2; clone_size: NA; d_call: NA; cdr3_nt: TGTGCCAGCAGCCAAGATCTGGCGCAGTGGGAGTATGGCTACACCTTC; cdr3_aa: CASSQDLAQWEYGYTF
v_call: TRBV19; j_call: TRBJ2-3; clone_size: NA; d_call: NA; cdr3_nt: TGTGCCAGTACCCGGGACTTGGAGGATACGCAGTATTTT; cdr3_aa: CASTRDLEDTQYF
v_call: TRBV7-9; j_call: TRBJ2-2; clone_size: NA; d_call: TRBD2; cdr3_nt: TGTGCCAGCAGCCCCCACCCTGGACTAGTTTGGAACACCGGGGAGCTGTTTTTT; cdr3_aa: CASSPHPGLVWNTGELFF
v_call: TRBV7-2; j_call: TRBJ2-1; clone_size: NA; d_call: TRBD2; cdr3_nt: TGTGCCAGCAGCTTATACGGGAGGGGATACAATGAGCAGTTCTTC; cdr3_aa: CASSLYGRGYNEQFF
v_call: TRBV5-4; j_call: TRBJ2-2; clone_size: NA; d_call: TRBD1; cdr3_nt: TGTGCCAGCTCTTCGGGACAGAGGACCGGGGAGCTGTTTTTT; cdr3_aa: CASSSGQRTGELFF
v_call: TRBV5-1; j_call: TRBJ2-2; clone_size: NA; d_call: NA; cdr3_nt: TGCGCCAGCAGCTTACAGAGTGGGACCGGGGAGCTGTTTTTT; cdr3_aa: CASSLQSGTGELFF
v_call: TRBV12-3/TRBV12-4; j_call: TRBJ1-1; clone_size: NA; d_call: NA; cdr3_nt: TGTGCCAGCAGTCCAACAGGGTTGCCTTTCTTT; cdr3_aa: CASSPTGLPFF
v_call: TRBV6-1; j_call: TRBJ2-3; clone_size: NA; d_call: NA; cdr3_nt: TGTGCCAGCAGTGTTCCAACAGGTGCAAGCACAGATACGCAGTATTTT; cdr3_aa: CASSVPTGASTDTQYF
v_call: TRBV11-2; j_call: TRBJ2-1; clone_size: NA; d_call: TRBD2; cdr3_nt: TGTGCCAGCAGCCTAGCGGGGGAATCCTACAATGAGCAGTTCTTC; cdr3_aa: CASSLAGESYNEQFF
v_call: TRBV7-3; j_call: TRBJ2-3; clone_size: NA; d_call: NA; cdr3_nt: TGTGCCAGCAGCGAAGACAGGACCCGCACAGATACGCAGTATTTT; cdr3_aa: CASSEDRTRTDTQYF
v_call: TRBV5-6; j_call: TRBJ2-3; clone_size: NA; d_call: TRBD2; cdr3_nt: TGTGCCAGCAGCTTGGTACCTGCGGCGTCGGGGGGTGATACGCAGTATTTT; cdr3_aa: CASSLVPAASGGDTQYF
v_call: TRBV28; j_call: TRBJ1-5; clone_size: few; d_call: NA; cdr3_nt: TGTGCCAGCACCAACGGGGGGATCAGCCATCAGCCCCAGCATTTT; cdr3_aa: CASTNGGISHQPQHF
v_call: TRBV7-8; j_call: TRBJ1-1; clone_size: NA; d_call: NA; cdr3_nt: TGTGCCAGCAGCTCACAGGGTATTGACACTGAAGCTTTCTTT; cdr3_aa: CASSSQGIDTEAFF
v_call: TRBV7-9; j_call: TRBJ1-6; clone_size: NA; d_call: TRBD1; cdr3_nt: TGTGCCAGCAGCTTTAGGACAGGGGTTAATTCACCCCTCCACTTT; cdr3_aa: CASSFRTGVNSPLHF
v_call: TRBV19; j_call: TRBJ2-7; clone_size: once; d_call: TRBD2; cdr3_nt: TGTGCCAGTAGTCCTCGGACTAGCGGGACCGACGAGCAGTACTTC; cdr3_aa: CASSPRTSGTDEQYF
v_call: TRBV28; j_call: TRBJ1-6; clone_size: NA; d_call: TRBD1; cdr3_nt: TGTGCCAGCAGTTTTAGGGACAGAGGAGTTTCACCCCTCCACTTT; cdr3_aa: CASSFRDRGVSPLHF
v_call: TRBV3-1/TRBV3-2; j_call: TRBJ2-7; clone_size: NA; d_call: NA; cdr3_nt: TGTGCCAGCAGCCAGGCGCGGGCATACGAGCAGTACTTC; cdr3_aa: CASSQARAYEQYF
v_call: TRBV7-2; j_call: TRBJ1-2; clone_size: NA; d_call: NA; cdr3_nt: TGTGCCAGCAGCACCCAGACAGACTATGGCTACACCTTC; cdr3_aa: CASSTQTDYGYTF
v_call: TRBV19; j_call: TRBJ1-1; clone_size: NA; d_call: TRBD1; cdr3_nt: TGTGCCAGTACCTTAACAGGGGAATGGGGAGCTTTCTTT; cdr3_aa: CASTLTGEWGAFF
v_call: TRBV18; j_call: TRBJ1-2; clone_size: once; d_call: NA; cdr3_nt: TGTGCCAGCTCACCATCGACAGATGCTAACTATGGCTACACCTTC; cdr3_aa: CASSPSTDANYGYTF
v_call: TRBV30; j_call: TRBJ1-1; clone_size: few; d_call: NA; cdr3_nt: TGTGCCTGGAGTGTTAAGGGGGGGCAGGGCACTGAAGCTTTCTTT; cdr3_aa: CAWSVKGGQGTEAFF
v_call: TRBV18; j_call: TRBJ2-1; clone_size: NA; d_call: TRBD1; cdr3_nt: TGTGCCAGCTCCCCCGGGACAGCCTACAATGAGCAGTTCTTC; cdr3_aa: CASSPGTAYNEQFF
v_call: TRBV9; j_call: TRBJ1-2; clone_size: NA; d_call: TRBD1; cdr3_nt: TGTGCCAGCAGCCCTCCAGGGGGCGGCAACTATGGCTACACCTTC; cdr3_aa: CASSPPGGGNYGYTF
v_call: TRBV29-1; j_call: TRBJ2-7; clone_size: NA; d_call: TRBD1; cdr3_nt: TGCAGCGTTGCCCGGCAGGGGGCAGTCCCCCGATCCTACGAGCAGTACTTC; cdr3_aa: CSVARQGAVPRSYEQYF
v_call: TRBV6-4; j_call: TRBJ2-4; clone_size: NA; d_call: NA; cdr3_nt: TGTGCCAGCAGTCCTGAGGTGAGGGACATTCAGTACTTC; cdr3_aa: CASSPEVRDIQYF
v_call: TRBV5-3; j_call: TRBJ2-1; clone_size: NA; d_call: TRBD1; cdr3_nt: TGTGCCAGAAGCCCGGGACAGGGGGGTAGGAATGAGCAGTTCTTC; cdr3_aa: CARSPGQGGRNEQFF
v_call: TRBV7-9; j_call: TRBJ1-6; clone_size: NA; d_call: NA; cdr3_nt: TGTGCCAGCAGCTTAGCGGGACCGGGAGGATTTTCACCCCTCCACTTT; cdr3_aa: CASSLAGPGGFSPLHF
v_call: TRBV7-8; j_call: TRBJ2-7; clone_size: once; d_call: NA; cdr3_nt: TGTGCCAGCAGCTTATGGTGGCAGGGCCACTACGAGCAGTACTTC; cdr3_aa: CASSLWWQGHYEQYF
v_call: TRBV7-6; j_call: TRBJ2-3; clone_size: NA; d_call: TRBD2; cdr3_nt: TGTGCCAGCAGCTTACTGGGACTAGCGGGGAGGCCAGATACGCAGTATTTT; cdr3_aa: CASSLLGLAGRPDTQYF
v_call: TRBV7-5; j_call: TRBJ2-3; clone_size: NA; d_call: NA; cdr3_nt: TGTGTCAGAAGCTTCCAGGGACTAGCGGGGGGGCCAGAAGATACGCAGTATTTT; cdr3_aa: CVRSFQGLAGGPEDTQYF
v_call: TRBV30; j_call: TRBJ1-2; clone_size: NA; d_call: NA; cdr3_nt: TGTGCCTGGAGGTCCGTAAACTATGGCTACACCTTC; cdr3_aa: CAWRSVNYGYTF
v_call: TRBV6-4; j_call: TRBJ1-6; clone_size: NA; d_call: NA; cdr3_nt: TGTGCCAGCAGTGACCAGGACGGGATCAATTCACCCCTCCACTTT; cdr3_aa: CASSDQDGINSPLHF
v_call: TRBV10-3; j_call: TRBJ2-7; clone_size: NA; d_call: TRBD1; cdr3_nt: TGTGCCATCAGCCAGACAGGGGGCCTCGAGCAGTACTTC; cdr3_aa: CAISQTGGLEQYF
v_call: TRBV12-5; j_call: TRBJ2-1; clone_size: NA; d_call: NA; cdr3_nt: TGTGCTAGTGGTTTGGTACGCGGGACCGTGTACAATGAGCAGTTCTTC; cdr3_aa: CASGLVRGTVYNEQFF
v_call: TRBV6-2/TRBV6-3; j_call: TRBJ2-1; clone_size: few; d_call: TRBD2; cdr3_nt: TGTGCCAGCAGTTACGCTATCCGGGGGGGGGAGCAGTTCTTC; cdr3_aa: CASSYAIRGGEQFF
v_call: TRBV28; j_call: TRBJ1-1; clone_size: NA; d_call: NA; cdr3_nt: TGTGCCAGCAGTTTATCTGGGAGCTGGAACACTGAAGCTTTCTTT; cdr3_aa: CASSLSGSWNTEAFF
v_call: TRBV24-1; j_call: TRBJ2-2; clone_size: NA; d_call: NA; cdr3_nt: TGTGCCACCAGTGATCCAGGGGCCGGGGAGCTGTTTTTT; cdr3_aa: CATSDPGAGELFF
v_call: TRBV11-2; j_call: TRBJ1-1; clone_size: NA; d_call: NA; cdr3_nt: TGTGCCAGCAGCTTAGATCGTTCTAGCGCTGAAGCTTTCTTT; cdr3_aa: CASSLDRSSAEAFF
v_call: TRBV5-1; j_call: TRBJ2-7; clone_size: NA; d_call: TRBD1; cdr3_nt: TGCGCCAGCAGCTCCAATCCCGGGACAGATGAGCAGTACTTC; cdr3_aa: CASSSNPGTDEQYF
v_call: TRBV2; j_call: TRBJ2-1; clone_size: few; d_call: TRBD2; cdr3_nt: TGTGCCAGCATGGACTCTAGCGGGTTTTTATACAATGAGCAGTTCTTC; cdr3_aa: CASMDSSGFLYNEQFF
v_call: TRBV3-1/TRBV3-2; j_call: TRBJ1-2; clone_size: NA; d_call: TRBD1; cdr3_nt: TGTGCCAGCAGCCAAGATGGGACAGGGGGATATGGCTACACCTTC; cdr3_aa: CASSQDGTGGYGYTF
v_call: TRBV29-1; j_call: TRBJ1-5; clone_size: NA; d_call: TRBD1; cdr3_nt: TGCAGCGTTGGCCCCTTGGACAGGGAGAGGGGCAATCAGCCCCAGCATTTT; cdr3_aa: CSVGPLDRERGNQPQHF
v_call: TRBV11-2; j_call: TRBJ2-7; clone_size: NA; d_call: TRBD1; cdr3_nt: TGTGCCAGCAGCTACGACAGGGATTTACACGAGCAGTACTTC; cdr3_aa: CASSYDRDLHEQYF
v_call: TRBV19; j_call: TRBJ2-7; clone_size: NA; d_call: NA; cdr3_nt: TGTGCCAGTAGCCGGGTATCGGGGGACCACTACGAGCAGTACTTC; cdr3_aa: CASSRVSGDHYEQYF
v_call: TRBV5-1; j_call: TRBJ2-1; clone_size: NA; d_call: TRBD1; cdr3_nt: TGCGCCAGCAGCTCGGGACAGGGGGGGTCCAATGAGCAGTTCTTC; cdr3_aa: CASSSGQGGSNEQFF
v_call: TRBV5-1; j_call: TRBJ2-5; clone_size: NA; d_call: TRBD1; cdr3_nt: TGCGCCAGCAGCTGGTCCAGAGGGACAGGGGGCATTGAACGAGAGACCCAGTACTTC; cdr3_aa: CASSWSRGTGGIERETQYF
v_call: TRBV12-3/TRBV12-4; j_call: TRBJ2-1; clone_size: once; d_call: NA; cdr3_nt: TGTGCCAGCACCCCACACGGGGGCAATGAGCAGTTCTTC; cdr3_aa: CASTPHGGNEQFF
v_call: TRBV6-5; j_call: TRBJ2-3; clone_size: NA; d_call: TRBD2; cdr3_nt: TGTGCCAGCTGTCTAGCGGGGGAGGATACGCAGTATTTT; cdr3_aa: CASCLAGEDTQYF
v_call: TRBV28; j_call: TRBJ2-2; clone_size: once; d_call: NA; cdr3_nt: TGTGCCAGCAGTTTATGGGCCATCGCGAACACCGGGGAGCTGTTTTTT; cdr3_aa: CASSLWAIANTGELFF
v_call: TRBV7-3; j_call: TRBJ1-6; clone_size: NA; d_call: NA; cdr3_nt: TGTGCCAGCAGCTTTCAGGGAAAGGGGTCACCCCTCCACTTT; cdr3_aa: CASSFQGKGSPLHF
v_call: TRBV4-2; j_call: TRBJ2-3; clone_size: NA; d_call: NA; cdr3_nt: TGTGCCAGCAGCCAAAACCTGAAGCGGGTTACGGGGGTAGATACGCAGTATTTT; cdr3_aa: CASSQNLKRVTGVDTQYF
v_call: TRBV6-4; j_call: TRBJ1-1; clone_size: few; d_call: TRBD1; cdr3_nt: TGTGCCAGCAGTGACGAGACTCGGACAGGGAGGAACACTGAAGCTTTCTTT; cdr3_aa: CASSDETRTGRNTEAFF
v_call: TRBV7-9; j_call: TRBJ1-2; clone_size: NA; d_call: TRBD1; cdr3_nt: TGTGCCAGCAGCTTACTCCTCCTGGGGACAGCGGACGGGGGCTACACCTTC; cdr3_aa: CASSLLLLGTADGGYTF